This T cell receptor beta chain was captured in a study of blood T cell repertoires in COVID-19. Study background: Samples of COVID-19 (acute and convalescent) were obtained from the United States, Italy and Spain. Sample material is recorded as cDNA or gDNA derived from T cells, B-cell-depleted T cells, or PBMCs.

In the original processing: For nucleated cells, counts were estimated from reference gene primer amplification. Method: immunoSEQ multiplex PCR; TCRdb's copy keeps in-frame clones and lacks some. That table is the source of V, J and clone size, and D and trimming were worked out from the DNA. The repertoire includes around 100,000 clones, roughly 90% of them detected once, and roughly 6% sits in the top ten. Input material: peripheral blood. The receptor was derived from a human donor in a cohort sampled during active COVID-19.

CDR3 DNA sequence: TGTGCCAGCAGCTTAACAGGGACAGGAGTTGAGCAGTTCTTC. Translating it yields CASSLTGTGVEQFF. The chain is built from TRBV7-9 and TRBJ2-1; 8 positions agree with TRBD1. After removal of 2 bases from V and 9 bases from J, the junction contained 6 bases not matched to a gene. Per the germline V gene, CDR1 is SEHNR and CDR2 is FQNEAQ (reference sequence). This CDR3 comprises 14 residues. The whole variable domain, remainder taken from reference TRBV7-9 and TRBJ2-1, is DTGVSQNPRHKITKRGQNVTFRCDPISEHNRLYWYRQTLGQGPEFLTYFQNEAQLEKSRLLSDRFSAERPKGSFSTLEIQRTEQGDSAMYLCASSLTGTGVEQFFGPGTRLTVL.